The 13 T cell receptor beta chains in this list originate from one sample, sequenced in a study of Ad26.COV2.S vaccination and SARS-CoV-2 variants. Clones were read by immunoSEQ multiplex PCR, and TCRdb kept only the in-frame ones, dropping some. The sample yields almost 400,000 clones, 75% to 90% seen once. Treatment of the sample: roughly 18 received Ad26.COV2.S at low or high dose, single or two shots; about five received placebo; per-sample allocation not given. Specimens were obtained on day 63 following the first vaccine or placebo injection. The sequenced sample was peripheral blood, obtained in a trial of Ad26.COV2.S vaccine versus placebo. These receptor sequences come from a person aged 18-60 years who received the Ad26.COV2.S COVID-19 vaccine or a placebo.

With regard to this clone: The same CDR3 can be traced to other DNA sequences in this sample. The chain joins TRBV27 to TRBJ1-1, with D possibly being TRBD1 (6 bases). The CDR3 has 13 amino acids. V was clipped by 6 bases and J by 4 bases, with 12 bases between them. Germline-derived CDR1 and CDR2 are MNHEY and SMNVEV (reference sequence). DNA of the CDR3: TGTGCCAGCAGCCCCAGGGGTAGCACTGAAGCTTTCTTT. This encodes CASSPRGSTEAFF.

The chain links TRBV5-1 to TRBJ2-1, with TRBD2 matching over 11 bases. In germline, CDR1 is SGHRS, CDR2 YFSETQ. This CDR3 spans 16 amino acids. The V gene end was trimmed by 4 bases and the J gene end by 2 bases; junction bases not matched to a gene: 5. The CDR3 nucleotides read TGCGCCAGCAGCCTCACGACTAGCGGGGCCTACAATGAGCAGTTCTTC. Amino acid sequence: CASSLTTSGAYNEQFF.

The CDR3 region is CASSPVWAVGTDTQYF. The CDR3 DNA sequence: TGTGCCAGCAGCCCCGTGTGGGCTGTGGGCACAGATACGCAGTATTTT. The chain is built from TRBV9 and TRBJ2-3; D unclear. V lost 4 bases to trimming and J lost 1 base, with 16 bases between them. The CDR3 consists of 16 residues. Germline assignment: CDR1 SGDLS and CDR2 YYNGEE.

The genes are TRBV9 and TRBJ2-3, with D unclear. V lost 0 bases and J lost 0, with 20 bases in between. The CDR3 spans 19 residues. Germline V CDR1 and CDR2: SGDLS, YYNGEE. The CDR3 protein is CASSVGIGSTTRSTDTQYF. The CDR3 DNA reads as TGTGCCAGCAGCGTAGGTATAGGGTCCACTACTCGGAGCACAGATACGCAGTATTTT.

The chain is built from TRBV28 and TRBJ2-1; TRBD2 matches 11 bases. CDR3 size: 13 residues. Germline trimming cut 7 bases from V and 10 bases from J; bases unmatched to any gene: 6. Germline V gives CDR1 MDHEN, CDR2 SYDVKM. The CDR3 nucleotides are TGTGCCAGCACTCAGACTAGCGGGAACGAGCAGTTCTTC. It codes for CASTQTSGNEQFF.

V gene TRBV6-1 combines with J gene TRBJ2-2; D is unresolved. Germline CDR1 and CDR2: MNHNS and SASEGT. V lost 2 bases and J 6 bases, leaving 16 bases between the germline ends. There are 16 residues in the CDR3. The CDR3 nucleotides read TGTGCCAGCAGTGAATTACTGGCCCCACTCGCCGGGGAGCTGTTTTTT. Protein product: CASSELLAPLAGELFF.

The chain couples TRBV6-5 to TRBJ1-2; D gene ambiguous. Germline CDR1 reads MNHEY; CDR2 reads SVGAGI. V was clipped by 8 bases and J by 2 bases, with 9 bases between them. The length of the CDR3 is 12 residues. The CDR3 here is CASYPGNYGYTF. CDR3 nucleotide sequence: TGTGCCAGCTACCCGGGGAACTATGGCTACACCTTC.

The chain's CDR3 is CASSYHSPGKETQYF. The CDR3 DNA reads TGTGCCAGCAGTTACCACAGCCCTGGGAAAGAGACCCAGTACTTC. The V and J genes are TRBV28 and TRBJ2-5; no firm D call. V shed 4 bases and J shed 3 bases, with 15 bases lying between them. The germline CDR1 and CDR2 sequences are MDHEN and SYDVKM. This CDR3 region has 15 residues.

V is TRBV5-1 and J is TRBJ2-1, with TRBD2 as a possible D gene (6 bases). Trimming cost V 4 bases and J 6 bases, with 20 bases left between them. The CDR3 consists of 16 residues. Germline V gene data show CDR1 as SGHRS and CDR2 as YFSETQ. CDR3 sequence reads: CASSTSKGGMVNEQFF. CDR3 nucleotides: TGCGCCAGCAGCACCTCTAAGGGCGGGATGGTCAATGAGCAGTTCTTC.

V and J are TRBV6-1 and TRBJ2-1; D may match TRBD1 or TRBD2 (5 bases each). The CDR3 runs to 18 residues. Per the germline V gene, CDR1 is MNHNS and CDR2 is SASEGT. Trimming removed 0 bases from V and 1 base from J, with 16 bases in between. DNA of the CDR3: TGTGCCAGCAGTGAAGCGCTTCGGGGACCAGTGTCCTACAATGAGCAGTTCTTC. As protein: CASSEALRGPVSYNEQFF.

The chain couples TRBV10-1 to TRBJ2-2; 8 bases map to TRBD2. In germline, CDR1 is WNHNN, CDR2 SYGVQD (reference sequence). The CDR3 loop spans 14 amino acids. V lost 3 bases, J lost 5 bases, and 2 bases stayed unmatched. The CDR3 nucleotides read TGCGCCAGCAGTGAACGGGAGGGGACCGGGGAGCTGTTTTTT. Translating it yields CASSEREGTGELFF.

The CDR3: CASSFGFWENTEAFF. For the CDR3, the DNA is TGTGCCAGCAGCTTTGGGTTTTGGGAGAACACTGAAGCTTTCTTT. J is TRBJ1-1 and V is TRBV5-5; D is unclear. Trimming shortened V by 2 bases and J by 1 base, and 12 bases separated the two germline ends. CDR3 length: 15 residues. Germline V gene sequence: CDR1 SGHKS, CDR2 YYEKEE (reference sequence).

V is TRBV3-1 (or the pseudogene TRBV3-2) and J is TRBJ2-3; 11 bases match TRBD2. Germline V CDR1 and CDR2: LGHDT, YNNKEL (reference sequence). Unmatched junction bases numbered 21, after V lost 0 bases and J lost 7 bases. This CDR3 has 21 amino acids. The CDR3 DNA is TGTGCCAGCAGCCAAGACCACAAAAAGATTAACCTAGCGGGAGGCTTAAATACGCAGTATTTT. This encodes CASSQDHKKINLAGGLNTQYF.